This TCR beta chain was recorded in a study of blood T cell repertoires in COVID-19. Across the whole study: Some COVID-19 samples were acute and others convalescent; all came from the United States, Italy and Spain.

With 6 bases clipped from V and 8 bases from J, the junction kept 4 bases outside the gene matches. This CDR3 is built from 12 residues. As for this clone: In the same sample, other DNA sequences code for this CDR3.

Original processing methods: Estimates of nucleated cell counts were drawn from the amplification of reference gene primers. Measured with immunoSEQ multiplex PCR; TCRdb has only the in-frame clones, and not every one. V and J calls and clone size come straight from that table; D and trimming were deduced from the DNA. The table records under 300,000 clones, around 85% of them present only once. The sequence came from a woman between 40 and 50 years old with active or convalescent COVID-19. The chain links TRBV12-3 or TRBV12-4 to TRBJ1-2; 9 nucleotides align to TRBD1. Sequencing was carried out using peripheral blood. As DNA, the CDR3 is TGTGCCAGCAGCGGGACAGGGCGCGGCTACACCTTC. Translated: CASSGTGRGYTF.